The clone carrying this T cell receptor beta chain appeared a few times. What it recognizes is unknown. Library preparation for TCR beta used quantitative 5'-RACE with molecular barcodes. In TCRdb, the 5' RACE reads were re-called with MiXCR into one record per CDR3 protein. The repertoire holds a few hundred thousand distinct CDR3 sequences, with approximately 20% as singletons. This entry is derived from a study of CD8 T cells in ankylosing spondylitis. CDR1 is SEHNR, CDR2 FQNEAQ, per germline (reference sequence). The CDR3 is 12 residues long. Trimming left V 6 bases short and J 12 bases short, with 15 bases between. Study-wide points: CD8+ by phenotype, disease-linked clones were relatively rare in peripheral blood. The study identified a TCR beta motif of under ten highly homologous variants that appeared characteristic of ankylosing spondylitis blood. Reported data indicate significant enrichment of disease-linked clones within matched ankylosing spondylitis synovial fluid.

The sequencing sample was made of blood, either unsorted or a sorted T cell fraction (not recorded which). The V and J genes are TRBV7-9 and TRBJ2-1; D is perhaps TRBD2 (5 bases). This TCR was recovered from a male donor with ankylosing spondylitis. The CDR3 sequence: CASRTQAVAQFF. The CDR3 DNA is TGTGCCAGCAGGACCCAAGCGGTTGCGCAGTTCTTC.